These T cell receptor beta chains were read from a single sample in a study of OX40 agonist ivuxolimab in advanced cancers. Clones were sequenced by immunoSEQ multiplex PCR, and TCRdb holds only the in-frame ones, with some missing. The sample lists around 77,000 clones, about 85% occurring once. The sample consisted of CD4+ or CD8+ T cells sorted from blood, taken in a trial of the OX40 agonist ivuxolimab. These receptors all come from an adult with an advanced solid tumor such as melanoma, head and neck, liver or kidney cancer. Both conserved end residues are part of each CDR3. Fields, in order: CDR3 DNA, CDR3 protein, CDR3 length, D gene, V gene, J gene, clone size. The D gene is left open where the match is weak. Clone size is not always given. Where it is, it says once, few, many or a class for expanded clones.

CDR3 DNA: TGTGCCATCAGAGCGGGACTAGCGGGGGGGGAGAACACCGGGGAGCTGTTTTTT
CDR3 protein: CAIRAGLAGGENTGELFF
CDR3 length: 18
D gene: TRBD2
V gene: TRBV10-3
J gene: TRBJ2-2
clone size: NA

CDR3 DNA: TGTGCCAGCAGTGTAGATGGACTTCCAGTGTCGTACGAGCAGTACTTC
CDR3 protein: CASSVDGLPVSYEQYF
CDR3 length: 16
D gene: NA
V gene: TRBV2
J gene: TRBJ2-7
clone size: NA

CDR3 DNA: TGTGCCAGCAGGCCGACAGGGAGCTCCTACAATGAGCAGTTCTTC
CDR3 protein: CASRPTGSSYNEQFF
CDR3 length: 15
D gene: TRBD1
V gene: TRBV6-1
J gene: TRBJ2-1
clone size: NA

CDR3 DNA: TGTGCCAGCAGCCTGGGACGAGAACAGGAGACCCAGTACTTC
CDR3 protein: CASSLGREQETQYF
CDR3 length: 14
D gene: NA
V gene: TRBV5-4
J gene: TRBJ2-5
clone size: NA

CDR3 DNA: TGCGCCAGCAGTCTAGGAGATCCGGGTGGCTACACCTTC
CDR3 protein: CASSLGDPGGYTF
CDR3 length: 13
D gene: NA
V gene: TRBV23-1
J gene: TRBJ1-2
clone size: NA

CDR3 DNA: TGTGCCAGCAGCTTACTTCCAGGGGGCTCCTACGAGCAGTACTTC
CDR3 protein: CASSLLPGGSYEQYF
CDR3 length: 15
D gene: TRBD1
V gene: TRBV7-3
J gene: TRBJ2-7
clone size: NA

CDR3 DNA: TGCGCCAGCAGCGGGACAGGGAATTCAGATACGCAGTATTTT
CDR3 protein: CASSGTGNSDTQYF
CDR3 length: 14
D gene: TRBD1
V gene: TRBV5-1
J gene: TRBJ2-3
clone size: NA

CDR3 DNA: TGTGCCAGCAGCCAAGATAACTCAAGGGCCCTCCACTTT
CDR3 protein: CASSQDNSRALHF
CDR3 length: 13
D gene: NA
V gene: TRBV14
J gene: TRBJ1-6
clone size: NA

CDR3 DNA: TGCGCCAGCCGTACGGGGGCGGGGGCAGAGACCCAGTACTTC
CDR3 protein: CASRTGAGAETQYF
CDR3 length: 14
D gene: NA
V gene: TRBV5-1
J gene: TRBJ2-5
clone size: NA

CDR3 DNA: TGTGCCACCTCAAGGAGAGGACAGGGGGCGGTCGGCTACACCTTC
CDR3 protein: CATSRRGQGAVGYTF
CDR3 length: 15
D gene: TRBD1
V gene: TRBV2
J gene: TRBJ1-2
clone size: NA

CDR3 DNA: TGTGCCAGCTCACCGGCAGGGGCCTACGAGCAGTACTTC
CDR3 protein: CASSPAGAYEQYF
CDR3 length: 13
D gene: NA
V gene: TRBV18
J gene: TRBJ2-7
clone size: NA

CDR3 DNA: TGTGCCAGCAGGTCAGAGAGCAATCAGCCCCAGCATTTT
CDR3 protein: CASRSESNQPQHF
CDR3 length: 13
D gene: NA
V gene: TRBV2
J gene: TRBJ1-5
clone size: NA

CDR3 DNA: TGTGCCAGCAGCGTAGCCTCCGGGGCGGAGAATTCACCCCTCCACTTT
CDR3 protein: CASSVASGAENSPLHF
CDR3 length: 16
D gene: NA
V gene: TRBV9
J gene: TRBJ1-6
clone size: NA

CDR3 DNA: TGTGCCAGTAGTTCACGGGCCGGGTCCCCGAATTCACCCCTCCACTTT
CDR3 protein: CASSSRAGSPNSPLHF
CDR3 length: 16
D gene: NA
V gene: TRBV19
J gene: TRBJ1-6
clone size: NA

CDR3 DNA: TGCGCCAGCAGGGCCGGGACAGATGATACGCAGTATTTT
CDR3 protein: CASRAGTDDTQYF
CDR3 length: 13
D gene: TRBD1
V gene: TRBV5-1
J gene: TRBJ2-3
clone size: NA

CDR3 DNA: TGCGCCAGCAGCAACCCAGGGTTTAGTTCACCCCTCCACTTT
CDR3 protein: CASSNPGFSSPLHF
CDR3 length: 14
D gene: NA
V gene: TRBV4-1
J gene: TRBJ1-6
clone size: NA

CDR3 DNA: TGTGCCAGCAGCCTCCTAGGGGGTACTAGCGGCTCCTACAATGAGCAGTTCTTC
CDR3 protein: CASSLLGGTSGSYNEQFF
CDR3 length: 18
D gene: TRBD2
V gene: TRBV7-2
J gene: TRBJ2-1
clone size: NA

CDR3 DNA: TGTGCCACCAGCAGACTAGGACAGGGAGAACACGAGCAGTACTTC
CDR3 protein: CATSRLGQGEHEQYF
CDR3 length: 15
D gene: TRBD1
V gene: TRBV15
J gene: TRBJ2-7
clone size: NA

CDR3 DNA: TGTGCCAGTAGTCCGGGACAGGGGATGGACTATGGCTACACCTTC
CDR3 protein: CASSPGQGMDYGYTF
CDR3 length: 15
D gene: TRBD1
V gene: TRBV19
J gene: TRBJ1-2
clone size: NA

CDR3 DNA: TGTGCCAGCAGCTCGGACATCGTAGATTCACCCCTCCACTTT
CDR3 protein: CASSSDIVDSPLHF
CDR3 length: 14
D gene: NA
V gene: TRBV5-4
J gene: TRBJ1-6
clone size: NA

CDR3 DNA: TGTGCCTGGAGTTCAGATAACTATGGCTACACCTTC
CDR3 protein: CAWSSDNYGYTF
CDR3 length: 12
D gene: NA
V gene: TRBV30
J gene: TRBJ1-2
clone size: NA

CDR3 DNA: NA
CDR3 protein: CASSTSDRVGNTIYF
CDR3 length: 15
D gene: NA
V gene: TRBV6-1
J gene: TRBJ1-3
clone size: NA

CDR3 DNA: TGTGCCAGCAAGGGCAGGGTCTCCTACGAGCAGTACTTC
CDR3 protein: CASKGRVSYEQYF
CDR3 length: 13
D gene: NA
V gene: TRBV6-5
J gene: TRBJ2-7
clone size: many

CDR3 DNA: TGTGCCAGCACCCAAACAGGGGGCGGCAATCAGCCCCAGCATTTT
CDR3 protein: CASTQTGGGNQPQHF
CDR3 length: 15
D gene: TRBD1
V gene: TRBV6-1
J gene: TRBJ1-5
clone size: NA